This entry lists 15 T cell receptor beta chains sequenced from one sample in a study of a mutant IDH1 vaccine in newly diagnosed glioma. As to time point: week 35, safety follow-up. In the vaccine, a single dose held 300 ug of the mutant IDH1 20-mer peptide, along with topical imiquimod. These receptors' targets are unknown. The assay was immunoSEQ multiplex PCR, and TCRdb's table has in-frame clones only and misses some. Of about 60,000 clones in the sample, less than 90% were seen once. Sample: PBMCs, taken from a glioma patient whose treatment included an IDH1 peptide vaccine. The receptors were gathered from a man in his thirties or forties with glioma.

This clone came up a few times. The CDR3 reads CASSLFSGSNQPQHF. DNA for the CDR3: TGTGCCAGCAGTTTATTCTCCGGGAGCAATCAGCCCCAGCATTTT. The chain employs TRBV28 and TRBJ1-5; D call uncertain. This CDR3 spans 15 amino acids. With 1 base removed from V and 1 base from J, the gap between germline ends came to 8 bases. Germline CDR1 is MDHEN and CDR2 is SYDVKM.

The genes are TRBV6-5 and TRBJ2-7; TRBD1 agrees at 7 bases. Trimming at V came to 5 bases and at J to 2 bases, leaving 3 bases not matched to a gene. Germline-derived CDR1 and CDR2 are MNHEY and SVGAGI. There are 13 residues in the CDR3. Here the CDR3 DNA reads TGTGCCAGCAGTACCAGGGGGACCTACGAGCAGTACTTC. Translated: CASSTRGTYEQYF.

The chain carries TRBV9 and TRBJ2-7; D is perhaps TRBD1 or TRBD2 (5 bases each). The V end was cut by 2 bases, the J end by 2 bases, with 20 bases between. The CDR3 length is 17 residues. Germline V gene data show CDR1 as SGDLS and CDR2 as YYNGEE. In nucleotides, the CDR3 is TGTGCCAGCAGCGTCACGGACGGGGCCCGGGGTCCCTACGAGCAGTACTTC. Protein product: CASSVTDGARGPYEQYF.

V gene TRBV19 combines with J gene TRBJ1-2; tentative D call: TRBD1 (6 bases). This CDR3 is 10 amino acids long. Trimming took 10 bases from V and 7 from J, leaving 10 bases between them. CDR1 and CDR2 from the germline V gene are LNHDA and SQIVND (reference sequence). The CDR3 here is CATLGGGYTF. CDR3 sequence (DNA): TGTGCCACCTTAGGGGGTGGCTACACCTTC.

The chain employs TRBV25-1 and TRBJ1-1, with unresolved D. The CDR3 has 14 amino acids. V was cut by 1 base and J by 1 base, with 7 bases left in between. Germline CDR1 and CDR2: MGHDK and SYGVNS. In DNA form, the CDR3 reads TGTGCCAGCAGTGAATGGACGGAGAACACTGAAGCTTTCTTT. The encoded protein is CASSEWTENTEAFF.

In its sample, this clone was seen a few times. V and J are TRBV5-1 and TRBJ1-1; D is undetermined. This CDR3 region has 14 residues. Germline CDR1 SGHRS, CDR2 YFSETQ. With 0 bases removed from V and 1 base from J, the gap between germline ends came to 7 bases. The CDR3 bases are TGCGCCAGCAGCTTGGACAGCTCGAACACTGAAGCTTTCTTT. Translated, it gives CASSLDSSNTEAFF.

The chain joins TRBV29-1 to TRBJ2-1; D tentatively reads TRBD1 or TRBD2 (5 bases each). CDR3 length: 13 amino acids. Trimming took 7 bases from V and 0 from J, leaving 10 bases between them. Germline assignment: CDR1 SQVTM and CDR2 ANQGSEA. The CDR3 region has the DNA TGCAGCGCCGGGACCACCTCCTACAATGAGCAGTTCTTC. Its translation is CSAGTTSYNEQFF.

The genes are TRBV5-1 and TRBJ1-3; TRBD1 aligns across 8 bases. Germline-derived CDR1 and CDR2 are SGHRS and YFSETQ. There are 15 residues in the CDR3. V gave up 4 bases and J gave up 4 bases; unmatched junction bases: 7. The CDR3 sequence is CASSIGQGVGNTIYF. CDR3 bases: TGCGCCAGCAGCATAGGACAGGGAGTGGGAAACACCATATATTTT.

The V gene is TRBV7-9, the J gene TRBJ1-3; no clear D gene. This CDR3 is 17 amino acids long. With 5 bases removed from V and 0 bases from J, the gap between germline ends came to 17 bases. The germline V gene encodes CDR1 SEHNR and CDR2 FQNEAQ (reference sequence). This chain's CDR3 is CASSPRTLNYSGNTIYF. CDR3 bases: TGTGCCAGCAGCCCTCGGACCCTAAACTACTCTGGAAACACCATATATTTT.

This clone was observed a single time. This chain links TRBV7-9 with TRBJ1-1, with 8 bases matching TRBD1. Germline V gene data show CDR1 as SEHNR and CDR2 as FQNEAQ (reference sequence). V lost 5 bases to trimming and J lost 4 bases; unmatched junction nucleotides: 6. The CDR3 sequence is 14 residues long. This CDR3 is CASSPGQGVTEAFF. The DNA of the CDR3 is TGTGCCAGCAGCCCCGGACAGGGAGTCACTGAAGCTTTCTTT.

V usage is TRBV10-3 and J usage is TRBJ2-7; D call uncertain. The V and J ends lost 6 bases and 4 bases respectively, with 7 bases between them. Germline V gene data show CDR1 as ENHRY and CDR2 as SYGVKD. The CDR3 has 11 residues. The CDR3: CAISGSYEQYF. The CDR3 region has the DNA TGTGCCATCAGCGGTTCATACGAGCAGTACTTC.

The V and J genes are TRBV18 and TRBJ1-1, with no clear D. Germline values: CDR1 KGHSH, CDR2 LQKENI. The ends were cut back, 5 bases at V and 0 bases at J, with 7 bases in the middle. This CDR3 contains 13 residues. CDR3 region: CASSRSMNTEAFF. Here the CDR3 DNA reads TGTGCCAGCTCAAGATCCATGAACACTGAAGCTTTCTTT.

The rearrangement links TRBV19 to TRBJ1-2; a weak D match, TRBD1 (6 bases). Germline V gives CDR1 LNHDA, CDR2 SQIVND (reference sequence). The V end was cut by 6 bases, the J end by 4 bases, with 12 bases between. The CDR3 has 13 amino acids. CDR3 DNA sequence: TGTGCCAGTAGCCGGACAGCCGGCTATGGCTACACCTTC. Encoded protein: CASSRTAGYGYTF.

V gene TRBV15 combines with J gene TRBJ1-5; D gene unclear. Per the germline V gene, CDR1 is LNHNV and CDR2 is YYDKDF (reference sequence). The ends were cut back, 4 bases at V and 7 bases at J, with 17 bases in the middle. This CDR3 contains 15 residues. Here the CDR3 reads CATSMSPEGGQPQHF. CDR3 sequence (DNA): TGTGCCACCAGCATGTCACCGGAGGGTGGCCAGCCCCAGCATTTT. Variable domain in full (rest from reference TRBV15 and TRBJ1-5): DAMVIQNPRYQVTQFGKPVTLSCSQTLNHNVMYWYQQKSSQAPKLLFHYYDKDFNNEADTPDNFQSRRPNTSFCFLDIRSPGLGDTAMYLCATSMSPEGGQPQHFGDGTRLSIL.

The V gene is TRBV6-1, the J gene TRBJ2-7; 7 bases line up with TRBD1. The CDR3 is made up of 15 amino acids. V was pared by 10 bases and J by 0 bases, with 12 bases of the junction left unmatched. The germline gives CDR1 MNHNS, CDR2 SASEGT. The CDR3 nucleotides are TGTGCCATCAGCTTAACCGGGACAGCCTCCTACGAGCAGTACTTC. Translated, it gives CAISLTGTASYEQYF.